This is a list of T cell receptor beta chains from one sample in a study of blood T cell repertoires in COVID-19. Generated by immunoSEQ multiplex PCR, the TCRdb table keeps only in-frame clones and is missing some. This table has some 41,000 clones, roughly 90% appearing once. Sequenced: peripheral blood. The receptor set was obtained from a human donor in a cohort sampled during active COVID-19. The CDR3 runs from the conserved cysteine through the conserved F or W.

j_call: TRBJ2-1
v_call: TRBV6-4
cdr3_aa: CASSYRLAGNNEQFF

j_call: TRBJ2-1
v_call: TRBV24-1
cdr3_aa: CATSDWTSGGAIEQFF

j_call: TRBJ1-5
v_call: TRBV5-1
cdr3_aa: CASSTSSNQPQHF

j_call: TRBJ2-1
v_call: TRBV1
cdr3_aa: CTSRGLARPNEQFF

j_call: TRBJ1-1
v_call: TRBV25-1
cdr3_aa: CASKSWATNTEAFF

j_call: TRBJ2-3
v_call: TRBV7-3
cdr3_aa: CASSLIAGADTQYF

j_call: TRBJ2-7
v_call: TRBV9
cdr3_aa: CASSVGTRGQGYEQYF

j_call: TRBJ2-7
v_call: TRBV6-5
cdr3_aa: CASSYQGAGPYEQYF

j_call: TRBJ2-5
v_call: TRBV7-9
cdr3_aa: CASSTDTLRETQYF

j_call: TRBJ1-5
v_call: TRBV7-9
cdr3_aa: CASSGQGPNQPQHF

j_call: TRBJ1-4
v_call: TRBV7-2
cdr3_aa: CASSSATGLREKLFF

j_call: TRBJ2-5
v_call: TRBV5-6
cdr3_aa: CASSQGTELRETQYF

j_call: TRBJ2-7
v_call: TRBV29-1
cdr3_aa: CSAGGTGYEQYF